These T cell receptor beta chains were read from a single sample in a study of cytomegalovirus exposure and HLA in healthy donors. Profiled with immunoSEQ multiplex PCR; TCRdb holds only in-frame clones, not every one. The sample carries approximately 200,000 clones, 80% to 85% recorded once. The sample consisted of PBMCs. These receptors originate from a boy under 18 in good health and CMV-seronegative. Each CDR3 is given with its conserved first and last residue. A D gene is named only where the DNA matches it firmly. Part of the rows lack a size; the others show once, few, many or a class for expanded clones.

d_gene: TRBD2
abundance: -
len: 12
j_gene: TRBJ2-1
v_gene: TRBV7-9
CDR3aa: CASSPRTREVFF
CDR3nt: TGTGCCAGCAGCCCCCGGACGCGGGAGGTATTCTTC

d_gene: TRBD1
abundance: -
len: 14
j_gene: TRBJ1-5
v_gene: TRBV30
CDR3aa: CAWGQGIGNQPQHF
CDR3nt: TGTGCCTGGGGACAGGGGATTGGCAATCAGCCCCAGCATTTT

d_gene: TRBD2
abundance: -
len: 14
j_gene: TRBJ2-3
v_gene: TRBV2
CDR3aa: CASREGTSSDTQYF
CDR3nt: TGTGCCAGCAGGGAAGGGACTAGTTCAGATACGCAGTATTTT

d_gene: TRBD1
abundance: -
len: 13
j_gene: TRBJ2-2
v_gene: TRBV7-3
CDR3aa: CASGTGVPGELFF
CDR3nt: TGTGCCAGCGGGACAGGGGTCCCCGGGGAGCTGTTTTTT

d_gene: -
abundance: -
len: 14
j_gene: TRBJ2-7
v_gene: TRBV7-3
CDR3aa: CASSLRPGSDEQYF
CDR3nt: TGTGCCAGCAGCTTAAGGCCTGGTAGCGACGAGCAGTACTTC

d_gene: -
abundance: -
len: 13
j_gene: TRBJ2-2
v_gene: TRBV9
CDR3aa: CASSVVRTGELFF
CDR3nt: TGTGCCAGCAGCGTAGTACGGACCGGGGAGCTGTTTTTT

d_gene: TRBD2
abundance: -
len: 17
j_gene: TRBJ2-1
v_gene: TRBV30
CDR3aa: CAWSVRSSGGPKDEQFF
CDR3nt: TGTGCCTGGAGTGTACGGTCTAGCGGGGGGCCTAAGGATGAGCAGTTCTTC

d_gene: -
abundance: -
len: 15
j_gene: TRBJ2-7
v_gene: TRBV27
CDR3aa: CASSLRGHISYEQYF
CDR3nt: TGTGCCAGCAGTTTGAGGGGACATATATCCTACGAGCAGTACTTC

d_gene: -
abundance: -
len: 13
j_gene: TRBJ1-4
v_gene: TRBV19
CDR3aa: CASSTATNEKLFF
CDR3nt: TGTGCCAGTAGTACAGCAACTAATGAAAAACTGTTTTTT

d_gene: -
abundance: -
len: 13
j_gene: TRBJ1-5
v_gene: TRBV27
CDR3aa: CASSWARNQPQHF
CDR3nt: TGTGCCAGCAGTTGGGCACGCAATCAGCCCCAGCATTTT

d_gene: TRBD1
abundance: -
len: 14
j_gene: TRBJ1-5
v_gene: TRBV19
CDR3aa: CASSRGQGYQPQHF
CDR3nt: TGTGCCAGTAGTCGTGGACAGGGTTATCAGCCCCAGCATTTT

d_gene: TRBD1
abundance: -
len: 14
j_gene: TRBJ1-1
v_gene: TRBV2
CDR3aa: CASRYRQGSTEAFF
CDR3nt: TGTGCCAGCAGGTATCGACAGGGTAGCACTGAAGCTTTCTTT

d_gene: -
abundance: -
len: 15
j_gene: TRBJ2-1
v_gene: TRBV30
CDR3aa: CAWSVPMEARNEQFF
CDR3nt: TGTGCCTGGAGTGTACCTATGGAGGCCCGCAATGAGCAGTTCTTC

d_gene: -
abundance: -
len: 14
j_gene: TRBJ1-4
v_gene: TRBV10-1
CDR3aa: CASSELVVCEKLFF
CDR3nt: TGCGCCAGCAGTGAGTTAGTAGTTTGTGAAAAACTGTTTTTT

d_gene: -
abundance: -
len: 14
j_gene: TRBJ2-7
v_gene: TRBV9
CDR3aa: CASSNSPRGHEQYF
CDR3nt: TGTGCCAGCAGCAACTCCCCCAGGGGCCACGAGCAGTACTTC

d_gene: -
abundance: -
len: 13
j_gene: TRBJ1-2
v_gene: TRBV6-1
CDR3aa: CASSEDRSYGYTF
CDR3nt: TGTGCCAGCAGTGAAGACAGGTCCTATGGCTACACCTTC

d_gene: -
abundance: -
len: 14
j_gene: TRBJ1-1
v_gene: TRBV9
CDR3aa: CASSVEPGATEAFF
CDR3nt: TGTGCCAGCAGCGTAGAACCGGGAGCCACTGAAGCTTTCTTT

d_gene: TRBD2
abundance: -
len: 16
j_gene: TRBJ2-5
v_gene: TRBV7-2
CDR3aa: CASSRIAGGQRETQYF
CDR3nt: TGTGCCAGCAGTCGTATAGCGGGGGGGCAGCGAGAGACCCAGTACTTC

d_gene: -
abundance: -
len: 12
j_gene: TRBJ2-1
v_gene: TRBV9
CDR3aa: CASSLGPNEQFF
CDR3nt: TGTGCCAGCAGCCTTGGGCCCAATGAGCAGTTCTTC

d_gene: -
abundance: -
len: 13
j_gene: TRBJ1-2
v_gene: TRBV5-6
CDR3aa: CASKPGMNYGYTF
CDR3nt: TGTGCCAGCAAACCCGGGATGAACTATGGCTACACCTTC

d_gene: -
abundance: -
len: 13
j_gene: TRBJ1-1
v_gene: TRBV7-6
CDR3aa: CASSLQVNTEAFF
CDR3nt: TGTGCCAGCAGCTTACAGGTGAACACTGAAGCTTTCTTT

d_gene: -
abundance: -
len: 12
j_gene: TRBJ1-5
v_gene: TRBV6-1
CDR3aa: CASSPDRQPQHF
CDR3nt: TGTGCCAGCAGTCCTGATCGGCAGCCCCAGCATTTT

d_gene: -
abundance: -
len: 14
j_gene: TRBJ2-5
v_gene: TRBV11-2
CDR3aa: CASSARVGAETQYF
CDR3nt: TGTGCCAGCAGCGCAAGGGTAGGGGCTGAGACCCAGTACTTC

d_gene: -
abundance: once
len: 16
j_gene: TRBJ1-1
v_gene: TRBV9
CDR3aa: CASSVATGVMGTEAFF
CDR3nt: TGTGCCAGCAGCGTAGCTACGGGGGTAATGGGCACTGAAGCTTTCTTT

d_gene: TRBD1
abundance: -
len: 14
j_gene: TRBJ2-2
v_gene: TRBV5-1
CDR3aa: CASSWGQDTGELFF
CDR3nt: TGCGCCAGCAGCTGGGGACAGGACACCGGGGAGCTGTTTTTT

d_gene: -
abundance: -
len: 13
j_gene: TRBJ2-5
v_gene: TRBV29-1
CDR3aa: CSVSDINEETQYF
CDR3nt: TGCAGCGTTAGTGACATAAACGAAGAGACCCAGTACTTC

d_gene: -
abundance: -
len: 16
j_gene: TRBJ1-5
v_gene: TRBV19
CDR3aa: CASSIIQGGGNQPQHF
CDR3nt: TGTGCCAGTAGTATAATACAGGGTGGTGGCAATCAGCCCCAGCATTTT

d_gene: -
abundance: -
len: 13
j_gene: TRBJ2-4
v_gene: TRBV4-2
CDR3aa: CASGGSGWDIQYF
CDR3nt: TGTGCCAGTGGGGGGTCAGGGTGGGACATTCAGTACTTC

d_gene: TRBD2
abundance: -
len: 16
j_gene: TRBJ2-7
v_gene: TRBV19
CDR3aa: CASSPQLAGGTYEQYF
CDR3nt: TGTGCCAGTAGTCCGCAACTAGCGGGAGGAACCTACGAGCAGTACTTC

d_gene: TRBD1
abundance: -
len: 14
j_gene: TRBJ1-2
v_gene: TRBV5-1
CDR3aa: CASSLLQGVEGYTF
CDR3nt: TGCGCCAGCAGCTTGTTACAGGGGGTTGAAGGCTACACCTTC

d_gene: TRBD2
abundance: -
len: 14
j_gene: TRBJ2-3
v_gene: TRBV5-1
CDR3aa: CASSLRGGRDTQYF
CDR3nt: TGCGCCAGCAGCTTGCGGGGGGGCAGAGATACGCAGTATTTT

d_gene: -
abundance: -
len: 14
j_gene: TRBJ2-3
v_gene: TRBV9
CDR3aa: CASSGLASTDTQYF
CDR3nt: TGTGCCAGCAGCGGATTAGCTAGCACAGATACGCAGTATTTT

d_gene: TRBD2
abundance: -
len: 13
j_gene: TRBJ2-5
v_gene: TRBV5-4
CDR3aa: CASSLEREGTQYF
CDR3nt: TGTGCCAGCAGCTTGGAGCGGGAGGGGACCCAGTACTTC

d_gene: -
abundance: -
len: 16
j_gene: TRBJ1-5
v_gene: TRBV7-2
CDR3aa: CASSPEMGGLNQPQHF
CDR3nt: TGTGCCAGCAGCCCAGAAATGGGGGGATTGAATCAGCCCCAGCATTTT

d_gene: TRBD1
abundance: -
len: 15
j_gene: TRBJ1-1
v_gene: TRBV19
CDR3aa: CASSPATGGRTEAFF
CDR3nt: TGTGCCAGTAGTCCTGCCACAGGGGGCAGGACTGAAGCTTTCTTT

d_gene: -
abundance: -
len: 16
j_gene: TRBJ1-2
v_gene: TRBV9
CDR3aa: CAGSVGLGLTGYGYTF
CDR3nt: TGTGCCGGCAGCGTAGGGTTGGGACTCACCGGCTATGGCTACACCTTC

d_gene: -
abundance: -
len: 17
j_gene: TRBJ1-1
v_gene: TRBV14
CDR3aa: CASSLLGRGGVNTEAFF
CDR3nt: TGTGCCAGCAGCCTCCTGGGGCGGGGCGGAGTAAACACTGAAGCTTTCTTT

d_gene: -
abundance: once
len: 18
j_gene: TRBJ1-4
v_gene: TRBV2
CDR3aa: CASSEGGSGATTNEKLFF
CDR3nt: TGTGCCAGCAGTGAAGGAGGCAGCGGGGCTACAACTAATGAAAAACTGTTTTTT

d_gene: -
abundance: few
len: 14
j_gene: TRBJ1-1
v_gene: TRBV19
CDR3aa: CASSPSGFNTEAFF
CDR3nt: TGTGCCAGTAGTCCCTCGGGGTTTAACACTGAAGCTTTCTTT

d_gene: -
abundance: -
len: 14
j_gene: TRBJ1-3
v_gene: TRBV9
CDR3aa: CASSVWPRVDTIYF
CDR3nt: TGTGCCAGCAGCGTATGGCCCAGGGTCGACACCATATATTTT

d_gene: -
abundance: -
len: 13
j_gene: TRBJ2-3
v_gene: TRBV30
CDR3aa: CAWMGRSTDTQYF
CDR3nt: TGTGCCTGGATGGGCCGTAGCACAGATACGCAGTATTTT

d_gene: -
abundance: few
len: 15
j_gene: TRBJ1-4
v_gene: TRBV5-1
CDR3aa: CASSGMGPVGEKLFF
CDR3nt: TGCGCCAGCAGCGGTATGGGCCCGGTGGGTGAAAAACTGTTTTTT

d_gene: -
abundance: -
len: 14
j_gene: TRBJ1-1
v_gene: TRBV7-3
CDR3aa: CASSHSGGNTEAFF
CDR3nt: TGTGCCAGCAGCCACTCGGGGGGAAACACTGAAGCTTTCTTT

d_gene: -
abundance: -
len: 17
j_gene: TRBJ1-6
v_gene: TRBV9
CDR3aa: CASSVEGGHPYNSPLHF
CDR3nt: TGTGCCAGCAGCGTAGAAGGTGGGCACCCCTATAATTCACCCCTCCACTTT

d_gene: TRBD2
abundance: -
len: 17
j_gene: TRBJ2-3
v_gene: TRBV5-1
CDR3aa: CASSLRTSGRAGDTQYF
CDR3nt: TGCGCCAGCAGCCTTAGGACTAGCGGGAGGGCCGGGGATACGCAGTATTTT

d_gene: -
abundance: -
len: 13
j_gene: TRBJ1-1
v_gene: TRBV6-5
CDR3aa: CASSPVRNTEAFF
CDR3nt: TGTGCCAGCAGTCCGGTGCGGAACACTGAAGCTTTCTTT

d_gene: TRBD1
abundance: -
len: 13
j_gene: TRBJ1-5
v_gene: TRBV27
CDR3aa: CASRSTGNQPQHF
CDR3nt: TGTGCCAGCAGATCGACAGGGAATCAGCCCCAGCATTTT

d_gene: -
abundance: once
len: 15
j_gene: TRBJ1-5
v_gene: TRBV19
CDR3aa: CASSTKQGPDQPQHF
CDR3nt: TGTGCCAGTAGTACGAAACAGGGACCGGATCAGCCCCAGCATTTT

d_gene: TRBD2
abundance: -
len: 15
j_gene: TRBJ2-7
v_gene: TRBV10-3
CDR3aa: CAISDSGLAGDEQYF
CDR3nt: TGTGCCATCAGTGACTCCGGACTAGCGGGGGACGAGCAGTACTTC